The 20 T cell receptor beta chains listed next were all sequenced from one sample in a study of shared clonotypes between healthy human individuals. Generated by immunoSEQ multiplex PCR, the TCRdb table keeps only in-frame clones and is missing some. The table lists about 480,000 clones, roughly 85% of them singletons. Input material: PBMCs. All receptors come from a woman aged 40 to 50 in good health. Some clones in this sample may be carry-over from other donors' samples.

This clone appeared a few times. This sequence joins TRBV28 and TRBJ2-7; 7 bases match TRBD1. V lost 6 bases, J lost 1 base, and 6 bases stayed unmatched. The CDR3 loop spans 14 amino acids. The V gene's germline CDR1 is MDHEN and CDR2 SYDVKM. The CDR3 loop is CASRQQGMSYEQYF. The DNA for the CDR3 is TGTGCCAGCAGACAACAGGGGATGTCCTACGAGCAGTACTTC.

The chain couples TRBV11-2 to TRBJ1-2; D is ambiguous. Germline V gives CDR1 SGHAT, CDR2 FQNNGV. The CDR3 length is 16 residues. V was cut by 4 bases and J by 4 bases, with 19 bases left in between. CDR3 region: CASSSSQMEGRYGYTF. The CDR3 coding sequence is TGTGCCAGCAGCTCTTCCCAGATGGAGGGCCGCTATGGCTACACCTTC.

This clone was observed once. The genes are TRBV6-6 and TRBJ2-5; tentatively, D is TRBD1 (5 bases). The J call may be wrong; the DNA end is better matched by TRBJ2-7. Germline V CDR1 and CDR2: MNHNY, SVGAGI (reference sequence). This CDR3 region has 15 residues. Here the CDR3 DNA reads TGTGCCAGCAGTTACTCAACTCGGCAGGGCTACGAGCAGTACTTC. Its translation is CASSYSTRQGYEQYF.

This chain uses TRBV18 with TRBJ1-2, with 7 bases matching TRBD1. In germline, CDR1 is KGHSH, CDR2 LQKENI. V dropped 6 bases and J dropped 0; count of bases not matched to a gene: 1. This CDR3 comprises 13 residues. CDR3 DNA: TGTGCCAGCTCGGGGACAGCTAACTATGGCTACACCTTC. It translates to CASSGTANYGYTF.

DNA of the CDR3: TGTGCCAGCAGTTTATTCGGGACCACGCCCTACGAGCAGTACTTC. Amino acid sequence: CASSLFGTTPYEQYF. J is TRBJ2-7 and V is TRBV27; the D gene could be TRBD1 or TRBD2 (5 bases each). This CDR3 is built from 15 residues. The V gene lost 1 base and the J gene lost 2 bases, with 12 bases spanning the gap. Germline V gene data show CDR1 as MNHEY and CDR2 as SMNVEV (reference sequence).

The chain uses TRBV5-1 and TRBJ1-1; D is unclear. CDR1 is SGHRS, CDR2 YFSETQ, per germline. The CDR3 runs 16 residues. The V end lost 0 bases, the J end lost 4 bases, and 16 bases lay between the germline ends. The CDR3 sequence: CASSLGFTSWGTEAFF. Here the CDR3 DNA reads TGCGCCAGCAGCTTGGGTTTTACTTCTTGGGGCACTGAAGCTTTCTTT.

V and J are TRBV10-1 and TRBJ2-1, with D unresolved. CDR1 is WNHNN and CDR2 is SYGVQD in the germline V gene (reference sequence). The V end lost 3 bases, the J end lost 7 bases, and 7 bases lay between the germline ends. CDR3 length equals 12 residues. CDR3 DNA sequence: TGCGCCAGCAGTGATTTCGGAAATGAGCAGTTCTTC. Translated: CASSDFGNEQFF.

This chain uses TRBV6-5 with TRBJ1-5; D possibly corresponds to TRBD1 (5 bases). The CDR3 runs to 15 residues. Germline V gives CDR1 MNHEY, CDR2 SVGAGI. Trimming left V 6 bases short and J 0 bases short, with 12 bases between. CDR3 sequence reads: CASRETGDSNQPQHF. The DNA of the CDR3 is TGTGCCAGCAGGGAGACGGGGGATAGCAATCAGCCCCAGCATTTT.

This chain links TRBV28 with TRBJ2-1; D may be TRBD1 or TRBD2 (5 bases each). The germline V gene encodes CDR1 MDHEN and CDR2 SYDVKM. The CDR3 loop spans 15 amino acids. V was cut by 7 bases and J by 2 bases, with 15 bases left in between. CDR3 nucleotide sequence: TGTGCCAGCACCCCCCCCGGGACGGCCTACAATGAGCAGTTCTTC. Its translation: CASTPPGTAYNEQFF.

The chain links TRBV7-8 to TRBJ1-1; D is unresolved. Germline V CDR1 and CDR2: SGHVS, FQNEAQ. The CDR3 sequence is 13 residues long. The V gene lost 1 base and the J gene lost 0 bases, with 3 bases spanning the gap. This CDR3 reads CASSLVVNTEAFF. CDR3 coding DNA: TGTGCCAGCAGCTTAGTCGTGAACACTGAAGCTTTCTTT.

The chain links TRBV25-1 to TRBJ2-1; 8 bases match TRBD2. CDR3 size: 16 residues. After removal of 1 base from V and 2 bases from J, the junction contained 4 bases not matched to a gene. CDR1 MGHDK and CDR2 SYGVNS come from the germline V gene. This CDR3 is CASSELRGGPYNEQFF. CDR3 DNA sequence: TGTGCCAGCAGTGAATTACGGGGGGGCCCCTACAATGAGCAGTTCTTC.

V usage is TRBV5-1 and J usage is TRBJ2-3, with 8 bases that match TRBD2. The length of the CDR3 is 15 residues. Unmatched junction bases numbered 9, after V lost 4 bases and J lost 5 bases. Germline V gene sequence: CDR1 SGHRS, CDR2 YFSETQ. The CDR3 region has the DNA TGCGCCAGCAGCAACTCACTAGCGGACGGAGATACGCAGTATTTT. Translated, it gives CASSNSLADGDTQYF.

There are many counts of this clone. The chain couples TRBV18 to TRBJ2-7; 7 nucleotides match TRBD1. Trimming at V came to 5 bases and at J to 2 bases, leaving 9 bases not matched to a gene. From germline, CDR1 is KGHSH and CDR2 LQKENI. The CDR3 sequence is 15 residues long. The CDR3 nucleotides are TGTGCCAGCTCAACCGGGACAGCCAGCACCTACGAGCAGTACTTC. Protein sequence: CASSTGTASTYEQYF.

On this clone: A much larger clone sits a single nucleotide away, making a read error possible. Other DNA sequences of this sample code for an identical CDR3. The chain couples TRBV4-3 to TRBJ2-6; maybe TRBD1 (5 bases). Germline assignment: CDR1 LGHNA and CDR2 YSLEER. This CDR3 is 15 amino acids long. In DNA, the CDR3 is TGCGCCAGCAGCCAAGAGAGAGCTGGGGCCAACGTCCTAACTTTC. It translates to CASSQERAGANVLTF.

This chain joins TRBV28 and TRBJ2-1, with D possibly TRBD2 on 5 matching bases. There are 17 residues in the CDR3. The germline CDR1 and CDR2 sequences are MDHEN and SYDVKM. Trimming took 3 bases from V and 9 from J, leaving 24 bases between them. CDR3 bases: TGTGCCAGCAGTTTCGCGGGCTTCGCCTATGCTGGAGGTGAGCAGTTCTTC. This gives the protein CASSFAGFAYAGGEQFF.

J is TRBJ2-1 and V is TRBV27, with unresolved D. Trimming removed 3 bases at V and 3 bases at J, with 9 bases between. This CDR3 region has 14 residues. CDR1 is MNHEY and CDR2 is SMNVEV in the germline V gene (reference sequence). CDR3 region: CASSFGDIYNEQFF. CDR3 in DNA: TGTGCCAGCAGTTTTGGTGACATCTACAATGAGCAGTTCTTC.

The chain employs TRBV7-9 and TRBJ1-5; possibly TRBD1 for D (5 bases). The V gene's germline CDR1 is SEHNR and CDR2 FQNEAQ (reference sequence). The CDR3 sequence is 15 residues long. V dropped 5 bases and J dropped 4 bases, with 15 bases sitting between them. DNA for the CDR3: TGTGCCAGCAGCAAAGGACCGGGGGAGAATCAGCCCCAGCATTTT. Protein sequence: CASSKGPGENQPQHF.

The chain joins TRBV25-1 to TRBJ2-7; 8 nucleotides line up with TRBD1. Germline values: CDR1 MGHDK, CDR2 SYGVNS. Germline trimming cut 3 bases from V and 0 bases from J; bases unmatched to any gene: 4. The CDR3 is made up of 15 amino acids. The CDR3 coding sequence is TGTGCCAGCAGTGACCAGGGGGCGCGCTCCTACGAGCAGTACTTC. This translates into CASSDQGARSYEQYF.

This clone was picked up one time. The CDR3 DNA is TGTGCCAGCAGTACAGGGACAGGGCGGTACGAGCAGTACTTC. This gives the protein CASSTGTGRYEQYF. The gene calls are TRBV27 and TRBJ2-7, with 9 bases that match TRBD1. V was clipped by 5 bases and J by 4 bases; unmatched bases: 6. Per the germline V gene, CDR1 is MNHEY and CDR2 is SMNVEV (reference sequence). The CDR3 covers 14 residues.

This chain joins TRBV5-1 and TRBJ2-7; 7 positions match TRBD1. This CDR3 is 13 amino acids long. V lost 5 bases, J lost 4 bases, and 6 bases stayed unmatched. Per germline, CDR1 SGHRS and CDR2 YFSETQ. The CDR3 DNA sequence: TGCGCCAGCAGTCATGGGACAGATTACGAGCAGTACTTC. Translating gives CASSHGTDYEQYF.